This T cell receptor beta chain was documented in a study of T-cell reconstitution after alpha-beta-depleted transplantation in children (dated by TCRdb to about 2016). Regarding the complete study: The study quantitatively tracked T-cell immune reconstitution after TCRalphabeta/CD19-depleted allogeneic hematopoietic cell transplantation in children using TCR repertoire profiling. The full study reports these points: The apparently early alphabetaT-cell count recovery about two months after transplant was reportedly dependent on only several hundred rapidly expanded clones derived from non-depleted graft cells. The high TCRbeta diversity at day 60 in some patients was ascribed to recipient T cells and intrathymic progenitors that had survived conditioning. The frequencies of hyperexpanded clones fell over the following months, and after one year, T-cell counts and TCRbeta diversity were mostly attributed to newly produced T cells.

The treatment or condition label, read with the paper, signifies: allogeneic hematopoietic cell transplantation with graft depleted of TCRalphabeta T cells and CD19 B cells. The children who served as transplant recipients had been given grafts of TCRalphabeta/CD19-depleted allogeneic hematopoietic cells. The CDR3 runs 15 residues from the cysteine to the phenylalanine. The DNA shown is the 45-base CDR3, in frame from base 1. Cut back by 7 bases and 4 bases, the V and J ends lie 17 bases apart. The germline V gene specifies MNHNS as CDR1 and SASEGT as CDR2. This clonotype was counted many times. Its antigen has not been determined. Base qualities are not provided; no much larger clone lies one nucleotide away. Library generation was performed with PCR. Reads for this sample came from an Illumina HiSeq 2500. To normalize quantification of the TCRbeta repertoire, the TCR libraries were built with molecular barcoding that relied on unique molecular identifiers. The raw public data were reprocessed by TCRdb itself: fastp quality trimming at Q25, MiXCR clonotype calling, in-frame beta chains only. CDR3 protein duplicates are merged, each entry listing the most common genes and DNA. Recorded for this sample are roughly 100,000 distinct CDR3 sequences; about 8% of them occurred a single time. Around 15% of the sample is held by the ten biggest clonotypes.

Recombination connected TRBV6-1 to TRBJ2-1; perhaps TRBD1 is the D gene, with 6 bases matching. Sequences were derived from PBMCs, sampled before TCRalphabeta/CD19-depleted stem cell transplant. The clonotype originates from a boy aged 2 to 9 with acute lymphoblastic leukemia, due to receive a stem cell transplant. The CDR3 in this case is CASKKGHLIYNEQFF. The nucleotide sequence reads TGTGCCAGCAAGAAGGGACATCTTATTTACAATGAGCAGTTCTTC.